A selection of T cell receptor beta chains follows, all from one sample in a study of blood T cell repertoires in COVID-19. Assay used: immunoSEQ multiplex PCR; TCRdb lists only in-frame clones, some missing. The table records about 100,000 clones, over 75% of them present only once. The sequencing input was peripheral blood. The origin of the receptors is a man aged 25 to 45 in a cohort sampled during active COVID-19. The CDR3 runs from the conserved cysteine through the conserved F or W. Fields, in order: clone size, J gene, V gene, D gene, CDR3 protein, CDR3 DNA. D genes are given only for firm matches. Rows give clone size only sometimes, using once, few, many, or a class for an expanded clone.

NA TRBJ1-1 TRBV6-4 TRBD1 CASSGRNPGQGGSFF TGTGCCAGCAGTGGCCGCAACCCGGGACAGGGGGGTTCTTTCTTT
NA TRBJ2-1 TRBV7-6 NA CASSTTGHLTYNEQFF TGTGCCAGCAGCACAACGGGACACCTCACCTACAATGAGCAGTTCTTC
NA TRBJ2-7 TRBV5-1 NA CASSSMTKNYEQYF TGCGCCAGCAGCTCAATGACAAAAAACTACGAGCAGTACTTC
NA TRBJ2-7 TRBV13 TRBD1 CASSPDRGDEQYF TGTGCCAGCAGCCCGGACAGGGGCGACGAGCAGTACTTC
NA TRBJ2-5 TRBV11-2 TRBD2 CASSLEDTGGPGETQYF TGTGCCAGCAGCTTAGAGGACACGGGGGGGCCGGGAGAGACCCAGTACTTC
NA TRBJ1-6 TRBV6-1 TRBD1 CASSDQTGEGSPLHF TGTGCCAGCAGTGACCAGACAGGGGAGGGGTCACCCCTCCACTTT
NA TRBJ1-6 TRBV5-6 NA CASRSDLNSPLHF TGTGCCAGCAGGTCCGATCTAAATTCACCCCTCCACTTT
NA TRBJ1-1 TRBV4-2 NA CASSQAALSRGTEAFF TGTGCCAGCAGCCAAGCAGCGTTGAGTCGGGGCACTGAAGCTTTCTTT
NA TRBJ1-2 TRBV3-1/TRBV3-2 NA CASSQGGGSYYGYTF TGTGCCAGCAGCCAAGGGGGGGGCAGCTATTATGGCTACACCTTC
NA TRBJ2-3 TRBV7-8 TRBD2 CASSLGGIAGITDTQYF TGTGCCAGCAGCTTGGGGGGGATAGCGGGGATCACAGATACGCAGTATTTT
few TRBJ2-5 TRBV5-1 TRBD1 CASFSGQGQETQYF TGCGCCAGCTTTTCGGGACAGGGACAAGAGACCCAGTACTTC
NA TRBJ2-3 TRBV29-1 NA CSVGATHTDTQYF TGCAGCGTTGGGGCTACGCACACAGATACGCAGTATTTT
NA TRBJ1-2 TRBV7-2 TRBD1 CASSSTGRTGYTF TGTGCCAGCAGCTCGACAGGGAGGACTGGCTACACCTTC
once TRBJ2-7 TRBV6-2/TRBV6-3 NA CASSYYGGYEQYF TGTGCCAGCAGTTACTACGGGGGCTACGAGCAGTACTTC
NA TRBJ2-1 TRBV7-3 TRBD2 CASSLSRSAGTTYDEQFF TGTGCCAGCAGCTTAAGTAGGTCGGCCGGGACTACCTACGATGAGCAGTTCTTC
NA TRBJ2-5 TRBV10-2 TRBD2 CASSESGGGTSYQETQYF TGCGCCAGCAGTGAGTCGGGCGGGGGGACGTCGTACCAAGAGACCCAGTACTTC
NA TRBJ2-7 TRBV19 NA CASSISGTGNYEQYF TGTGCCAGTAGTATAAGCGGGACAGGCAACTACGAGCAGTACTTC
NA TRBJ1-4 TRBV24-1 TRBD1 CATSDFGTGGGEKLFF TGTGCCACCAGTGATTTCGGGACAGGGGGCGGCGAAAAACTGTTTTTT
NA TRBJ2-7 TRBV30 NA CAWSPAAGFYEQYF TGTGCCTGGAGTCCAGCGGCGGGGTTCTACGAGCAGTACTTC
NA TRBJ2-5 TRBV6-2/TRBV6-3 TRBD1 CASTPVQGAPRETQYF TGTGCCAGCACCCCCGTACAGGGGGCTCCCCGAGAGACCCAGTACTTC
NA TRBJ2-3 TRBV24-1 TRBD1 CATSRTGIEDTQYF TGTGCCACCTCCAGGACAGGAATAGAAGATACGCAGTATTTT
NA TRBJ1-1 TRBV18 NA CASSPQPFGQSKNTEAFF TGTGCCAGCTCACCACAACCGTTTGGACAGTCGAAAAACACTGAAGCTTTCTTT
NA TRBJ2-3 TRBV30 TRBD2 CAESSGGSDTQYF TGTGCCGAATCTAGCGGGGGTTCAGATACGCAGTATTTT
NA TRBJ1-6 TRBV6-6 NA CASTPSRGEYNSPLHF TGTGCCAGCACCCCGTCAAGGGGCGAGTATAATTCACCCCTCCACTTT
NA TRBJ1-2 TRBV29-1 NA CSVVQGNGYTF TGCAGCGTTGTACAGGGTAATGGCTACACCTTC
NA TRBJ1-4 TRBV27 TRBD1 CASRGNRGKNEKLFF TGTGCCAGCAGAGGGAACAGGGGGAAGAATGAAAAACTGTTTTTT
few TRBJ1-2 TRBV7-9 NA CASSSEGYGYTF TGTGCCAGCAGTTCAGAGGGCTATGGCTACACCTTC
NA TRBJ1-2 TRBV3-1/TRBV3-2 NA CASSLKSEWDGYTF TGTGCCAGCAGCCTGAAAAGCGAATGGGATGGCTACACCTTC
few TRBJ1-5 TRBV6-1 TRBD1 CASSEDDSQGRHF TGTGCCAGCAGCGAAGACGATTCACAGGGGAGGCATTTT
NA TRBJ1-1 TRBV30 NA CAWSGVQVNTEAFF TGTGCCTGGAGTGGAGTACAGGTGAACACTGAAGCTTTCTTT
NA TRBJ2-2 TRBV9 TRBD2 CASSVAAGGNTGELFF TGTGCCAGCAGCGTAGCAGCGGGGGGAAACACCGGGGAGCTGTTTTTT
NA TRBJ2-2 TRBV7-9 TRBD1 CASSPRGQGPTGELFF TGTGCCAGCAGCCCTAGGGGACAGGGCCCCACCGGGGAGCTGTTTTTT
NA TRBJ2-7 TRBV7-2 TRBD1 CASGQQGRPSYEQYF TGTGCCAGCGGCCAACAGGGGAGACCCTCCTACGAGCAGTACTTC
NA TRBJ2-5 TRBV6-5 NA CASREDRPYQETQYF TGTGCCAGCAGGGAGGACAGACCGTACCAAGAGACCCAGTACTTC
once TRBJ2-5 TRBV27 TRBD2 CASRPTSGQETQYF TGTGCCAGCAGACCAACTAGCGGACAAGAGACCCAGTACTTC
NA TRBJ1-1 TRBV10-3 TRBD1 CAIRPTGENTEAFF TGTGCCATCAGACCGACAGGGGAGAACACTGAAGCTTTCTTT
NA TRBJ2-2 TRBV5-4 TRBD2 CASSPGVAGGNTGELFF TGTGCCAGCAGCCCTGGGGTAGCGGGGGGGAACACCGGGGAGCTGTTTTTT
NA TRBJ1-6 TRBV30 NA CAWTLTGSPLHF TGTGCCTGGACTCTTACAGGGTCACCCCTCCACTTT
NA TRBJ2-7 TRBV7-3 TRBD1 CASSPRQGIRNEQYF TGTGCCAGCAGCCCCCGACAGGGGATAAGGAACGAGCAGTACTTC
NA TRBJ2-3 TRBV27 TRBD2 CASSPWRTSSDTQYF TGTGCCAGTAGCCCATGGCGGACTAGCTCAGATACGCAGTATTTT
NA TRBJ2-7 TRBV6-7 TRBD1 CASSYSTGVREQYF TGTGCCAGCAGTTACTCGACAGGGGTGAGGGAGCAGTACTTC
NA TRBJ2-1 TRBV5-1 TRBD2 CASSLDVGGAIEQFF TGCGCCAGCAGCTTGGACGTCGGGGGGGCGATTGAGCAGTTCTTC
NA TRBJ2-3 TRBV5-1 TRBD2 CASQLAGTDTQYF TGCGCCAGCCAGCTAGCGGGCACAGATACGCAGTATTTT
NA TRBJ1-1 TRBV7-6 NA CASSYQGPTEAFF TGTGCCAGCAGCTACCAGGGGCCCACTGAAGCTTTCTTT
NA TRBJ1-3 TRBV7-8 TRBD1 CASSLQGVGNTIYF TGTGCCAGCAGCTTACAGGGGGTTGGAAACACCATATATTTT
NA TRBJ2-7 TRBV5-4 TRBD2 CASSRDSGGDTYEQYF TGTGCCAGCAGCAGGGATAGCGGGGGGGACACCTACGAGCAGTACTTC
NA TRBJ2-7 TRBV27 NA CASSFSRGYEQYF TGTGCCAGCAGTTTTTCTCGAGGTTACGAGCAGTACTTC
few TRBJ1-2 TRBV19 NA CASYMNGYTF TGTGCCAGTTACATGAACGGCTACACCTTC